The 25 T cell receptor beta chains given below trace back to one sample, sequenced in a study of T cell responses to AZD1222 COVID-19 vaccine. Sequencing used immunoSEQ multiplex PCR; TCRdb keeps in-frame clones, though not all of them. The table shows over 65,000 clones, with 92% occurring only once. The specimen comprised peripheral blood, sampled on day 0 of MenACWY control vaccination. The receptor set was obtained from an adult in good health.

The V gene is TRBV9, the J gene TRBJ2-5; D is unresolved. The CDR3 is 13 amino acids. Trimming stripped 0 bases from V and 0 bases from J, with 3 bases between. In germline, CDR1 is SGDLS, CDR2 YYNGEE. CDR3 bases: TGTGCCAGCAGCGTAGGGGACCAAGAGACCCAGTACTTC. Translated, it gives CASSVGDQETQYF.

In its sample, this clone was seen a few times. In DNA, the CDR3 is TGTGCCAGCAGCCAAGGGAGAGGGGACTTGGACAGTGAGCAGTTCTTC. Translated: CASSQGRGDLDSEQFF. V and J are TRBV4-2 and TRBJ2-1; D assignment may be TRBD1 or TRBD2 (6 bases each). V was trimmed by 1 base and J by 9 bases, leaving 19 bases between them. The CDR3 has 16 amino acids. Germline CDR1 is LGHNA and CDR2 is YNFKEQ.

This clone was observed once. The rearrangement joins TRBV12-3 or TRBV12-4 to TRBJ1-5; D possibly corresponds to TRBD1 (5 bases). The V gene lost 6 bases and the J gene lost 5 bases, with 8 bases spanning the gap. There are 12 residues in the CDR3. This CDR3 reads CASSGADQPQHF. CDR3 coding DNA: TGTGCCAGCAGCGGGGCAGATCAGCCCCAGCATTTT.

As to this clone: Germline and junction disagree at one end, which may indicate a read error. This CDR3 reads CASSRGLAGGANTGELFF. CDR3 nucleotide sequence: TGTGCTAGCAGCAGGGGACTAGCGGGAGGGGCGAACACCGGGGAGCTGTTTTTT. V is TRBV7-7 and J is TRBJ2-2; 16 bases align to TRBD2. Germline CDR1 is SSHAT and CDR2 is FNYEAQ (reference sequence). This CDR3 region has 18 residues.

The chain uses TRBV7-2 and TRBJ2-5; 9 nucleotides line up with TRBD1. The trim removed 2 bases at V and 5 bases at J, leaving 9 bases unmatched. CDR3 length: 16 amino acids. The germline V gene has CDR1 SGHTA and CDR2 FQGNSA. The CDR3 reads CASSLTQGAKGETQYF. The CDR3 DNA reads TGTGCCAGCAGCTTAACACAGGGGGCCAAGGGTGAGACCCAGTACTTC.

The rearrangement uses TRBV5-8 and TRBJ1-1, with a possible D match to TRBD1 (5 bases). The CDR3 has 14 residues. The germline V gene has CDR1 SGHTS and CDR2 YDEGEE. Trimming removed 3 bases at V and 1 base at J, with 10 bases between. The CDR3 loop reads CASSYRQGNTEAFF. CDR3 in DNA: TGTGCCAGCAGCTATCGGCAGGGGAACACTGAAGCTTTCTTT.

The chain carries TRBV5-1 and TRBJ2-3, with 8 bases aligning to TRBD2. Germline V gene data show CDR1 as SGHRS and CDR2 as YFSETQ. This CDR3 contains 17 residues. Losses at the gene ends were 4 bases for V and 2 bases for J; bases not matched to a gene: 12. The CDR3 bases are TGCGCCAGCAGCCGACCGACATTTAGCGGGGCCACAGATACGCAGTATTTT. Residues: CASSRPTFSGATDTQYF.

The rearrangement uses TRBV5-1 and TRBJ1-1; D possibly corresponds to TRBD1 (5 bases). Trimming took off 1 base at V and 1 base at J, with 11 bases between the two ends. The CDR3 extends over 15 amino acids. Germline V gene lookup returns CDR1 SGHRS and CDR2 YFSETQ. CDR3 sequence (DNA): TGCGCCAGCAGCTTGATGGGGGGGTCGAACACTGAAGCTTTCTTT. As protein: CASSLMGGSNTEAFF. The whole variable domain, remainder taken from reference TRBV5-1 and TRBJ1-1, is KAGVTQTPRYLIKTRGQQVTLSCSPISGHRSVSWYQQTPGQGLQFLFEYFSETQRNKGNFPGRFSGRQFSNSRSEMNVSTLELGDSALYLCASSLMGGSNTEAFFGQGTRLTVV.

CDR3 bases: TGTGCCACCAGCAGAGATGTTGGGGGTCTAGAGACCCAGTACTTC. This encodes CATSRDVGGLETQYF. The chain uses TRBV15 and TRBJ2-5; D is tentatively TRBD1 or TRBD2 (5 bases each). The V gene's germline CDR1 is LNHNV and CDR2 YYDKDF (reference sequence). Trimming stripped 0 bases from V and 4 bases from J, with 12 bases between. This CDR3 spans 15 amino acids.

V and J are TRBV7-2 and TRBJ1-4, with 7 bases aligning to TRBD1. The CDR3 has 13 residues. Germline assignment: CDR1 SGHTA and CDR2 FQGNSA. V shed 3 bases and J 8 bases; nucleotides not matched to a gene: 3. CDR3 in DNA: TGTGCCAGCAGCTTTGTAGGGGGCGAAAAACTGTTTTTT. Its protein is CASSFVGGEKLFF.

CDR3 region: CATGQSNQPQHF. DNA of the CDR3: TGTGCCACCGGACAGAGCAATCAGCCCCAGCATTTT. The V gene is TRBV24-1, the J gene TRBJ1-5; weak D call: TRBD1 (6 bases). With 9 bases removed from V and 1 base from J, the gap between germline ends came to 6 bases. This CDR3 region has 12 residues. Looked up from germline, CDR1 is KGHDR and CDR2 is SFDVKD.

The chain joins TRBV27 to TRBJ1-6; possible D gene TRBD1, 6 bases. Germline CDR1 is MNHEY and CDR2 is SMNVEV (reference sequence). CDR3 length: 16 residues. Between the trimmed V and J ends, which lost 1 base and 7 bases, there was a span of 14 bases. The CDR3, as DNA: TGTGCCAGCAGTTTATTCGGGGGGCGGGAGAATTCACCCCTCCACTTT. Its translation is CASSLFGGRENSPLHF.

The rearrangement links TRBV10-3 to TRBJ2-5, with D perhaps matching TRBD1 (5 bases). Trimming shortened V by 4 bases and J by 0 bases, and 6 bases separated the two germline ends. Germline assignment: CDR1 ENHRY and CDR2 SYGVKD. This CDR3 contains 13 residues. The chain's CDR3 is CAISGGNQETQYF. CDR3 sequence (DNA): TGTGCCATCAGTGGGGGCAACCAAGAGACCCAGTACTTC.

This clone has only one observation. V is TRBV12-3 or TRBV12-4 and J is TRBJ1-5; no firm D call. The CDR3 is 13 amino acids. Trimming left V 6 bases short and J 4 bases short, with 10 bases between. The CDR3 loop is CASSIGRNQPQHF. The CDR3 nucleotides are TGTGCCAGCAGCATCGGACGGAATCAGCCCCAGCATTTT.

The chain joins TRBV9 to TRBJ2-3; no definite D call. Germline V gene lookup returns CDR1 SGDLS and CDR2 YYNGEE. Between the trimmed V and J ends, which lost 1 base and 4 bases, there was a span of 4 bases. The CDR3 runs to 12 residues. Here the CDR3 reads CASSVLADTQYF. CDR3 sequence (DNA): TGTGCCAGCAGCGTACTCGCAGATACGCAGTATTTT.

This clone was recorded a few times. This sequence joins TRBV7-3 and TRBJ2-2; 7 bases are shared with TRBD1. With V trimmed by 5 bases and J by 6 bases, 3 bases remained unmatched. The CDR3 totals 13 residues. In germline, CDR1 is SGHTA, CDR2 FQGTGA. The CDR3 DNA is TGTGCCAGCAGCCCTACAGGGGCCGGGGAGCTGTTTTTT. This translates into CASSPTGAGELFF.

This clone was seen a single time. CDR3 sequence: CASSVGGDLTGELFF. As DNA, the CDR3 is TGTGCCAGCAGCGTAGGGGGGGACCTGACCGGGGAGCTGTTTTTT. The chain couples TRBV9 to TRBJ2-2, with D perhaps TRBD2 (6 bases). Germline V gives CDR1 SGDLS, CDR2 YYNGEE. Trimming shortened V by 0 bases and J by 5 bases, and 11 bases separated the two germline ends. The CDR3 loop spans 15 amino acids.

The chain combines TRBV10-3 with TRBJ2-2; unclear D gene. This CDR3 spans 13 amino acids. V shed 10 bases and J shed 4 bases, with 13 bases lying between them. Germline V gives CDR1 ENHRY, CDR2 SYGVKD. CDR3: CATNQGGTGELFF. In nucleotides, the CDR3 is TGTGCCACTAACCAAGGCGGCACCGGGGAGCTGTTTTTT.

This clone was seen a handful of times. The DNA of the CDR3 is TGTGCCAGCAGCGTAGGCGTCGAGGCTAGCGGGATGGAGACCCAGTACTTC. This encodes CASSVGVEASGMETQYF. The chain recombines TRBV9 with TRBJ2-5, with 9 bases fitting TRBD2. The CDR3 totals 17 residues. V was pared by 0 bases and J by 5 bases, with 11 bases of the junction left unmatched. Germline loops: CDR1 SGDLS, CDR2 YYNGEE.

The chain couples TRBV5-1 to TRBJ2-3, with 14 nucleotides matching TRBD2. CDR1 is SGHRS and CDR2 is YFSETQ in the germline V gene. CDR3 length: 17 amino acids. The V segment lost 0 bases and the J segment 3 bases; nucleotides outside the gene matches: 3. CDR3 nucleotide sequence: TGCGCCAGCAGCTTGGTCGGGACTAGCGGGAGAACAGATACGCAGTATTTT. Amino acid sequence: CASSLVGTSGRTDTQYF.

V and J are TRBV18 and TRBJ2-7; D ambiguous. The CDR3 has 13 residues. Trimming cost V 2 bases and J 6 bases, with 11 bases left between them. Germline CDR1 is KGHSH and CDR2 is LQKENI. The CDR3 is CASSPGELREQYF. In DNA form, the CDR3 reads TGTGCCAGCTCACCAGGGGAATTGCGCGAGCAGTACTTC.

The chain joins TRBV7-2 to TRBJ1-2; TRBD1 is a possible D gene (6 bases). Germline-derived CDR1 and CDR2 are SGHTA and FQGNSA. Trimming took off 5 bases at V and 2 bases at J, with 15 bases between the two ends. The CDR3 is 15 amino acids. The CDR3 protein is CASSTWEGVNYGYTF. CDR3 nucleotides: TGTGCCAGCAGCACCTGGGAGGGGGTAAACTATGGCTACACCTTC.

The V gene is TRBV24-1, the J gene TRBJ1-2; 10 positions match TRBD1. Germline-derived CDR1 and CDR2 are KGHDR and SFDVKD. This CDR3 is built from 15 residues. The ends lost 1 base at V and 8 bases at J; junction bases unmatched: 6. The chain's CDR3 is CATSDFGTGDQGYTF. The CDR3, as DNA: TGTGCCACCAGTGATTTTGGGACAGGGGATCAGGGCTACACCTTC.

CDR3 coding DNA: TGCAGCTCCGGGAGCGGGCCTAGCACAGATACGCAGTATTTT. Amino acids: CSSGSGPSTDTQYF. V is TRBV29-1 and J is TRBJ2-3; TRBD2 is a possible D gene (6 bases). Germline CDR1 and CDR2: SQVTM and ANQGSEA. Trimming removed 8 bases at V and 0 bases at J, with 15 bases between. CDR3 length equals 14 residues.

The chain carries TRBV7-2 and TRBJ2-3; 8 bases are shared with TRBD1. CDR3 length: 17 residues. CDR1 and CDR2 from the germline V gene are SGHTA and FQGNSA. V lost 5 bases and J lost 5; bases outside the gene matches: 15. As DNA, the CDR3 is TGTGCCAGCAGCATTGGCCTTGTCGGACAGGGCATAGATACGCAGTATTTT. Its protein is CASSIGLVGQGIDTQYF.